These 19 T cell receptor beta chains came from one sample sequenced in a study of OX40 agonist ivuxolimab in advanced cancers. Library construction relied on the immunoSEQ multiplex PCR assay. TCRdb's version of the immuneACCESS table is confined to in-frame rearrangements and falls short of the full clone set. An unresolved V gene accounts for under half of the shortfall where checked; the remainder is of unknown origin. For this sample there are tens of thousands of clones; around 89% appear just once. The ten biggest clones cover 0.4% to 0.55% of the sample. The sequenced sample was CD4+ or CD8+ T cells sorted from blood, obtained in a trial of the OX40 agonist ivuxolimab. These receptors came from an adult with an advanced solid tumor such as melanoma, head and neck, liver or kidney cancer.

The rearrangement joins TRBV5-4 to TRBJ2-1; TRBD2 aligns across 7 bases. Germline CDR1 SGHNT, CDR2 YYREEE (reference sequence). This CDR3 is built from 16 residues. V lost 0 bases and J lost 5; bases outside the gene matches: 8. CDR3 DNA sequence: TGTGCCAGCAGCTTGGAAGTGCGGGAGAGTCACAATGAGCAGTTCTTC. The encoded protein is CASSLEVRESHNEQFF.

This clone appeared once. The V call is TRBV9, the J call TRBJ2-1; the match to TRBD1 covers 8 bases. Germline CDR1 reads SGDLS; CDR2 reads YYNGEE. The junction had 8 bases not matched to a gene; V was cut back by 0 bases and J by 6 bases. This CDR3 region has 16 residues. This CDR3 is CASSVGSTGVFNEQFF. CDR3 nucleotide sequence: TGTGCCAGCAGCGTAGGGTCGACAGGGGTCTTCAATGAGCAGTTCTTC. Full variable domain (remainder filled in from reference TRBV9 and TRBJ2-1): DSGVTQTPKHLITATGQRVTLRCSPRSGDLSVYWYQQSLDQGLQFLIQYYNGEERAKGNILERFSAQQFPDLHSELNLSSLELGDSALYFCASSVGSTGVFNEQFFGPGTRLTVL.

CDR3 sequence (DNA): TGCAGCGTTGCCAGGGGCGCATACGAGACCCAGTACTTC. Protein: CSVARGAYETQYF. The chain has TRBV29-1 and TRBJ2-5; tentatively, D is TRBD1 (6 bases). In germline, CDR1 is SQVTM, CDR2 ANQGSEA. The CDR3 totals 13 residues. The germline V and J ends were trimmed by 4 bases and 5 bases, with 14 bases remaining between them. The entire variable domain, with the rest obtained from reference TRBV29-1 and TRBJ2-5, is as follows: SAVISQKPSRDICQRGTSLTIQCQVDSQVTMMFWYRQQPGQSLTLIATANQGSEATYESGFVIDKFPISRPNLTFSTLTVSNMSPEDSSIYLCSVARGAYETQYFGPGTRLLVL.

Of note for this clone: It is unclear where the CDR3 begins or ends on the DNA, so no DNA is shown, and the CDR3 is as TCRdb lists it. CDR3 loop: CASSTSGSNQPQHF. V is TRBV10-2 and J is TRBJ1-5. The CDR3 comprises 14 residues, both ends counted. In germline, CDR1 is WSHSY, CDR2 SAAADI.

The genes are TRBV19 and TRBJ2-7; possibly TRBD2 for D (6 bases). V gave up 9 bases and J gave up 6 bases, with 33 bases separating them. Germline CDR1 LNHDA, CDR2 SQIVND (reference sequence). This CDR3 contains 18 residues. The CDR3 nucleotides read TGTGCCAGCCCTTTCGGTGGACTGGGGACTTCAATTTTCTCCGAGCAGTACTTC. It is translated as CASPFGGLGTSIFSEQYF. Looking up the rest from reference TRBV19 and TRBJ2-7 gives the full variable domain: DGGITQSPKYLFRKEGQNVTLSCEQNLNHDAMYWYRQDPGQGLRLIYYSQIVNDFQKGDIAEGYSVSREKKESFPLTVTSAQKNPTAFYLCASPFGGLGTSIFSEQYFGPGTRLTVT.

The rearrangement links TRBV10-3 to TRBJ2-1, with 8 bases lining up with TRBD1. This CDR3 contains 14 residues. With V trimmed by 3 bases and J by 6 bases, 4 bases remained unmatched. Germline V lookup: CDR1 ENHRY, CDR2 SYGVKD. In DNA form, the CDR3 reads TGTGCCATCAGTGAACAGGGGGACGGCAATGAGCAGTTCTTC. It encodes CAISEQGDGNEQFF.

V gene TRBV28 combines with J gene TRBJ2-5; D may correspond to TRBD1 or TRBD2 (5 bases each). Trimming stripped 2 bases from V and 1 base from J, with 8 bases between. Germline assignment: CDR1 MDHEN and CDR2 SYDVKM. This CDR3 is built from 14 residues. CDR3 DNA sequence: TGTGCCAGCAGTTTACCGGGGACCCAAGAGACCCAGTACTTC. The encoded protein is CASSLPGTQETQYF.

The chain uses TRBV2 and TRBJ1-5; TRBD1 aligns across 8 bases. The CDR3 runs 14 residues. Per germline, CDR1 SNHLY and CDR2 FYNNEI. V gave up 4 bases and J gave up 6 bases; unmatched junction bases: 5. CDR3 sequence (DNA): TGTGCCAGCAGTGTGGGGACAGGTTTTCAGCCCCAGCATTTT. Its translation: CASSVGTGFQPQHF.

This chain joins TRBV20-1 and TRBJ2-7; D is undetermined. V lost 6 bases and J 8 bases, leaving 14 bases between the germline ends. The germline V gene has CDR1 DFQATT and CDR2 SNEGSKA (reference sequence). The CDR3 consists of 11 residues. The CDR3 protein is CSAKGLLQQYF. CDR3 DNA sequence: TGCAGTGCGAAAGGTCTCCTACAGCAGTACTTC.

The chain combines TRBV28 with TRBJ1-5; TRBD1 aligns across 7 bases. J lost 7 bases, V lost 8 bases, and 5 bases had no gene match. The CDR3 spans 12 residues. The germline CDR1 and CDR2 sequences are MDHEN and SYDVKM. In nucleotides, the CDR3 is TGTGCCAGCTCAACAGGGGTACAGCCCCAGCATTTT. Translated, it gives CASSTGVQPQHF.

The V gene is TRBV9, the J gene TRBJ2-2; D may match TRBD1 or TRBD2 (5 bases each). The V and J ends lost 0 bases and 8 bases respectively, with 11 bases between them. This CDR3 contains 14 residues. The germline CDR1 and CDR2 sequences are SGDLS and YYNGEE. This CDR3 is CASSVGSGPGELFF. CDR3 DNA sequence: TGTGCCAGCAGCGTAGGGTCGGGACCTGGGGAGCTGTTTTTT.

The chain has TRBV6-5 and TRBJ2-7; TRBD2 might be the D (6 bases). The V and J ends lost 6 bases and 3 bases respectively, with 9 bases between them. CDR1 and CDR2 (germline): MNHEY, SVGAGI. The CDR3 has 12 amino acids. The CDR3 spells CASRRDGYEQYF. CDR3 DNA: TGTGCCAGCAGGCGGGACGGCTACGAGCAGTACTTC.

The CDR3 spells CATGTNEQYF. The CDR3 DNA is TGTGCCACCGGGACTAACGAGCAGTACTTC. J is TRBJ2-7 and V is TRBV6-6, with TRBD2 matching over 7 bases. Unmatched junction bases numbered 2, after V lost 10 bases and J lost 5 bases. CDR1 and CDR2 (germline): MNHNY, SVGAGI (reference sequence). The CDR3 consists of 10 residues.

The genes are TRBV21-1 and TRBJ2-7; the table's D call TRBD1 went unverified against the DNA. TRBV21-1 is a pseudogene locus. This CDR3 is 14 amino acids long. The DNA of the CDR3 is TGTGCCAGCAGCAAATCAGGGGCGGCCTACGAGCAGTACTTC. This encodes CASSKSGAAYEQYF.

CDR3 coding DNA: TGCGCCAGCAGCCAAGCCGGGACAGGGGGCAGATTTAATGAGCAGTTCTTC. Its protein product is CASSQAGTGGRFNEQFF. The chain has TRBV4-1 and TRBJ2-1; 12 positions match TRBD1. The germline gives CDR1 MGHRA, CDR2 YSYEKL. The junction had 8 bases not matched to a gene; V was cut back by 1 base and J by 7 bases. The CDR3 contains 17 residues.

This chain uses TRBV7-2 with TRBJ2-6; D is undetermined. Germline V CDR1 and CDR2: SGHTA, FQGNSA. The ends were cut back, 2 bases at V and 0 bases at J, with 5 bases in the middle. This CDR3 spans 15 amino acids. CDR3 sequence reads: CASSLYRSGANVLTF. The CDR3 DNA is TGTGCCAGCAGCTTATATCGCTCTGGGGCCAACGTCCTGACTTTC.

The rearrangement links TRBV19 to TRBJ1-4; 9 nucleotides align to TRBD1. The CDR3 extends over 16 amino acids. Germline lookup yields CDR1 LNHDA and CDR2 SQIVND (reference sequence). After removal of 0 bases from V and 6 bases from J, the junction contained 5 bases not matched to a gene. CDR3 in DNA: TGTGCCAGTAGTATAGACCGACAGGGGGTGGATGAAAAACTGTTTTTT. Protein sequence: CASSIDRQGVDEKLFF.

V gene TRBV30 combines with J gene TRBJ1-3; D uncertain. CDR3 length: 14 amino acids. Trimming stripped 4 bases from V and 0 bases from J, with 10 bases between. Germline V CDR1 and CDR2: GTSNPN, SVGIG (reference sequence). CDR3 region: CAWTRFDSGNTIYF. In nucleotides, the CDR3 is TGTGCCTGGACACGGTTCGACTCTGGAAACACCATATATTTT.

J is TRBJ2-5 and V is TRBV5-1; D remains ambiguous. Germline V gene lookup returns CDR1 SGHRS and CDR2 YFSETQ. The CDR3 spans 13 residues. Trimming took off 3 bases at V and 1 base at J, with 7 bases between the two ends. CDR3 in DNA: TGCGCCAGCAGCTCTGGACCCCAAGAGACCCAGTACTTC. This translates into CASSSGPQETQYF.